Below, one TCR beta chain is given with its context. Random hexamers were used to reverse transcribe an amount of roughly 0.45 to 1 ug RNA. TCRdb passed the immunoSEQ multiplex PCR reads through MiXCR, listing each CDR3 protein once. In the table there are some 130,000 distinct CDR3 sequences, 90% to 95% of which are singletons. This sample stems from a study of CD8 T cells in Susac syndrome. CDR3 size: 14 residues. Trimming removed 5 bases at V and 8 bases at J, with 18 bases between. CDR1 and CDR2 (germline): MNHEY, SMNVEV (reference sequence). TEMRA cells were FACS-enriched, while CD8+ and CD4+ T cells were negatively isolated.

Source material: CD8+ T cells from PBMCs. The chain links TRBV27 to TRBJ1-2; maybe TRBD1 (6 bases). The source of this sequence is a human donor with multiple sclerosis. For the CDR3, the DNA is TGTGCCAGCAGTCACCTCGGGGGGGCGGAAGGCTACACCTTC. Translating gives CASSHLGGAEGYTF.